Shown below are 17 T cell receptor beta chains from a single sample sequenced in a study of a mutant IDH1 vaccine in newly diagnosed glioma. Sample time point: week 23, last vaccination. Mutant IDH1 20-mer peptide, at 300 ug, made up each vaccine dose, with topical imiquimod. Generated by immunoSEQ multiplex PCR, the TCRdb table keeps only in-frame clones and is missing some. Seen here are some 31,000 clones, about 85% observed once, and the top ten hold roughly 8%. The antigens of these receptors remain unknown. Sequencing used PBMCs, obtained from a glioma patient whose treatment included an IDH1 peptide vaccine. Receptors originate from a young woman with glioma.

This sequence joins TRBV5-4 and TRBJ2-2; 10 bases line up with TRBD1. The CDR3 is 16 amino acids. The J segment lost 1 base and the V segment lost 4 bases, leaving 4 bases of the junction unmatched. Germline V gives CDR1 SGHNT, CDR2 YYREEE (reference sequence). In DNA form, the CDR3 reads TGTGCCAGCAGCCTAGGACAGGGGGTGAACACCGGGGAGCTGTTTTTT. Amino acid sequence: CASSLGQGVNTGELFF.

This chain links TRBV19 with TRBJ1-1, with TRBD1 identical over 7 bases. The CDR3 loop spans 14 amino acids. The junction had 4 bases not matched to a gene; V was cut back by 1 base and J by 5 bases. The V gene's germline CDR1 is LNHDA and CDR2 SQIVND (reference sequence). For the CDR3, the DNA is TGTGCCAGTAGTATAGCTCGACAGGGTACTGAAGCTTTCTTT. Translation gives CASSIARQGTEAFF.

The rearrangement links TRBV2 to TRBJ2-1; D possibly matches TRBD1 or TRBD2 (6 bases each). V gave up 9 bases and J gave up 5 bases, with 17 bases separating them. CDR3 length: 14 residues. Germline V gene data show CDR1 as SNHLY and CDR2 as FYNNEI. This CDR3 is CARSRGDSHNEQFF. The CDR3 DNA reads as TGTGCCAGGTCGAGGGGGGATTCTCACAATGAGCAGTTCTTC.

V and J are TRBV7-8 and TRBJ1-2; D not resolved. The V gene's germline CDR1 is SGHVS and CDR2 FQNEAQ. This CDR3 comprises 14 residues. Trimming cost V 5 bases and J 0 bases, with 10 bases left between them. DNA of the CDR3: TGTGCCAGCAGCCCCCCGGGGACTAACTATGGCTACACCTTC. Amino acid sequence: CASSPPGTNYGYTF.

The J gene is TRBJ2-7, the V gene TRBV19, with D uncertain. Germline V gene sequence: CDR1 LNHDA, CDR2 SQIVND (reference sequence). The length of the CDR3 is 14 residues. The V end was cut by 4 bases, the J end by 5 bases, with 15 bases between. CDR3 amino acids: CASSTRDPYDEQYF. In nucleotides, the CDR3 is TGTGCCAGTAGTACTCGTGACCCCTACGACGAGCAGTACTTC.

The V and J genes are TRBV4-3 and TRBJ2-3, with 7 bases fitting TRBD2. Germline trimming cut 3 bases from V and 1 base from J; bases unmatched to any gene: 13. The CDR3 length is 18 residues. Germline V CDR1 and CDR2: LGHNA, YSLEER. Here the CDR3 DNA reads TGCGCCAGCAGCCAGATCTACGGGGCGGGAGACCGCACAGATACGCAGTATTTT. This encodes CASSQIYGAGDRTDTQYF.

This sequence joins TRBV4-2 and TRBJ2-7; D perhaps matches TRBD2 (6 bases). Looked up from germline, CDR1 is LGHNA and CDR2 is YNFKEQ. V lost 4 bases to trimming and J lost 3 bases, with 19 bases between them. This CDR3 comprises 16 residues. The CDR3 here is CASSPISSSADYEQYF. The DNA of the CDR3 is TGTGCCAGCAGCCCTATATCATCTAGCGCTGACTACGAGCAGTACTTC.

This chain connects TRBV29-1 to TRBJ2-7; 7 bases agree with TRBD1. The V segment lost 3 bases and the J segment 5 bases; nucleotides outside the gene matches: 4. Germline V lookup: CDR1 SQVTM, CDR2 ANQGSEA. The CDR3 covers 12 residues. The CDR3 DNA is TGCAGCGTTGAGATTACAGGGGACGAGCAGTACTTC. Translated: CSVEITGDEQYF.

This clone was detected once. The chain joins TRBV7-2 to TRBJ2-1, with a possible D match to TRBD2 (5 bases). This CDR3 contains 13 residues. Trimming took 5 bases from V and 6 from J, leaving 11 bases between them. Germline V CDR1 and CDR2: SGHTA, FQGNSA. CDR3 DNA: TGTGCCAGCAGCCTTGGACTCTCCAATGAGCAGTTCTTC. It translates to CASSLGLSNEQFF.

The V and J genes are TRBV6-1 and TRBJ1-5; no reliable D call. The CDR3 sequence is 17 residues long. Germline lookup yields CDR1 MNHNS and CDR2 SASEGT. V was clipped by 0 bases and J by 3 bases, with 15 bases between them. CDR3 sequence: CASSEAGSPTINQPQHF. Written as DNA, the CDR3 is TGTGCCAGCAGTGAAGCGGGGAGCCCCACCATCAATCAGCCCCAGCATTTT.

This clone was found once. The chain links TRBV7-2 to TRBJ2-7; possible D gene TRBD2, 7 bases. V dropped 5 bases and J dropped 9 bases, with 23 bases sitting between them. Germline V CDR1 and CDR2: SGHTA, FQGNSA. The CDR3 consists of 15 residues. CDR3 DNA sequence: TGTGCCAGCAGCCCTCAGCCCGGGGGGCCGGCAGCGCAGTACTTC. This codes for CASSPQPGGPAAQYF.

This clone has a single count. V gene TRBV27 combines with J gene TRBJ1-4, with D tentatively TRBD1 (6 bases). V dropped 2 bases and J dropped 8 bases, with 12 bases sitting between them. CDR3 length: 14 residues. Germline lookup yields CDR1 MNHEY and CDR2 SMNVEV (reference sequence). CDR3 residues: CASSLMMGGEKLFF. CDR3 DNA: TGTGCCAGCAGTTTAATGATGGGGGGCGAAAAACTGTTTTTT. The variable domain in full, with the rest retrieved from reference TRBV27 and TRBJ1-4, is EAQVTQNPRYLITVTGKKLTVTCSQNMNHEYMSWYRQDPGLGLRQIYYSMNVEVTDKGDVPEGYKVSRKEKRNFPLILESPSPNQTSLYFCASSLMMGGEKLFFGSGTQLSVL.

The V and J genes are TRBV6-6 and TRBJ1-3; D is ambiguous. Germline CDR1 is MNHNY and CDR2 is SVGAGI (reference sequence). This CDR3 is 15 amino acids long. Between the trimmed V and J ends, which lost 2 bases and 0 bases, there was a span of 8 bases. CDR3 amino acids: CASSYEALSGNTIYF. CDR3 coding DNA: TGTGCCAGCAGTTACGAAGCCCTCTCTGGAAACACCATATATTTT.

CDR3 DNA: TGTGCCAGCAGGCGAAAAGGGGGACTCGGGGAGACCCAGTACTTC. It is translated as CASRRKGGLGETQYF. This chain links TRBV6-5 with TRBJ2-5; D tentatively reads TRBD1 or TRBD2 (6 bases each). Per germline, CDR1 MNHEY and CDR2 SVGAGI. The CDR3 has 15 residues. V was cut by 6 bases and J by 5 bases, with 19 bases left in between.

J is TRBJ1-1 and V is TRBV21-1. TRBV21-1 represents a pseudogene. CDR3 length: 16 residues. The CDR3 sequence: CASLNWRVSNATEAFF. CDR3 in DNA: TGTGCCAGCCTCAATTGGAGGGTATCGAACGCGACTGAAGCTTTCTTT.

Here the CDR3 reads CAISEWEANYGYTF. CDR3 in DNA: TGTGCCATCAGTGAGTGGGAGGCAAACTATGGCTACACCTTC. This chain links TRBV10-3 with TRBJ1-2; D gene uncertain. Germline assignment: CDR1 ENHRY and CDR2 SYGVKD. V was clipped by 1 base and J by 2 bases, with 8 bases between them. This CDR3 region has 14 residues.

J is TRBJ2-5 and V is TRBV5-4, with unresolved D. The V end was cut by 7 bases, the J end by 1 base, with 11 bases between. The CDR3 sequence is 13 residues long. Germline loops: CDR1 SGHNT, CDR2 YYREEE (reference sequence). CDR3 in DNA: TGTGCCAGCCGTGCCGGATTCCAAGAGACCCAGTACTTC. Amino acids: CASRAGFQETQYF.